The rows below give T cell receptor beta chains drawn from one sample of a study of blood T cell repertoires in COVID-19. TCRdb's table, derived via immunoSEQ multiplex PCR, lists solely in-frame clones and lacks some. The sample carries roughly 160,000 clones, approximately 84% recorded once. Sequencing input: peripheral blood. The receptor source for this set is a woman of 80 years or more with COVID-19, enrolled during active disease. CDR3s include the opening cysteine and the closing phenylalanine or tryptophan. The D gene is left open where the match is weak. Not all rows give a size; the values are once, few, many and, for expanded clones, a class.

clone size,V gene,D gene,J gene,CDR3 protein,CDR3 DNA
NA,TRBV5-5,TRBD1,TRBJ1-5,CASSLTGLEPQHF,TGTGCCAGCAGCCTGACAGGGTTGGAGCCCCAGCATTTT
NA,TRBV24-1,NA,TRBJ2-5,CATNSGGGAETQYF,TGTGCCACCAACAGTGGAGGGGGCGCGGAGACCCAGTACTTC
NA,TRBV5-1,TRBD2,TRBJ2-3,CASSYGTSGNTDTQYF,TGCGCCAGCAGCTATGGGACTAGCGGGAACACAGATACGCAGTATTTT
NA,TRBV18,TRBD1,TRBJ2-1,CASSLTGDSYNEQFF,TGTGCCAGCTCACTGACAGGGGACTCCTACAATGAGCAGTTCTTC
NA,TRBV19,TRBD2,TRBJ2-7,CASSTRGVSYEQYF,TGTGCCAGTAGTACCCGGGGGGTTTCCTACGAGCAGTACTTC
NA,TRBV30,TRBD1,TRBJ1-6,CAWTGGAPGSPLHF,TGTGCCTGGACAGGGGGCGCCCCGGGTTCACCCCTCCACTTT
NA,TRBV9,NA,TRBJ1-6,CASSAGSNNSPLHF,TGTGCCAGCAGCGCGGGATCTAATAATTCACCCCTCCACTTT
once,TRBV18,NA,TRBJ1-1,CASSPAVLGAWTNTEAFF,TGTGCCAGCTCACCCGCGGTCCTAGGGGCGTGGACGAACACTGAAGCTTTCTTT
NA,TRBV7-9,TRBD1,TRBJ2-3,CASTQGTGGFDTQYF,TGTGCCAGCACTCAAGGGACAGGGGGTTTTGATACGCAGTATTTT
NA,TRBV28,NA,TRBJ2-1,CASSPPGDEQFF,TGTGCCAGCAGTCCCCCGGGGGATGAGCAGTTCTTC
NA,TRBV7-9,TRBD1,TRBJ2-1,CASSLVPTLTGGERSEQFF,TGTGCCAGCAGCTTAGTCCCCACTCTGACAGGGGGCGAGAGGAGTGAGCAGTTCTTC
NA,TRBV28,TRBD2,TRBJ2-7,CASSLNGLAGKSYEQYF,TGTGCCAGCAGCCTTAACGGACTAGCGGGAAAATCCTACGAGCAGTACTTC
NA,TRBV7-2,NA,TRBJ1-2,CASSLSDTYGYTF,TGTGCCAGCAGCTTATCGGACACCTATGGCTACACCTTC
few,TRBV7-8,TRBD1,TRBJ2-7,CASSRETGSGEQYF,TGTGCCAGCAGCCGAGAGACAGGGTCGGGCGAGCAGTACTTC
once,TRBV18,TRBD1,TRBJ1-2,CASSSDREVGYTF,TGTGCCAGCTCAAGTGACAGGGAGGTTGGCTACACCTTC
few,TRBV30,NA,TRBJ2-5,CAWSVSRAETQYF,TGTGCCTGGAGTGTTAGCAGGGCCGAGACCCAGTACTTC
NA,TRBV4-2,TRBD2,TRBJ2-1,CASSQLAGGSYNEQFF,TGTGCCAGCAGCCAACTAGCGGGAGGTTCCTACAATGAGCAGTTCTTC
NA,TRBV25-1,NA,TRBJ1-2,CASSEAGDGYTF,TGTGCCAGCAGTGAAGCGGGAGATGGCTACACCTTC
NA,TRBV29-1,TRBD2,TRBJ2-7,CSVREMREGSSYEQYF,TGCAGCGTGAGGGAAATGCGGGAGGGAAGCTCCTACGAGCAGTACTTC
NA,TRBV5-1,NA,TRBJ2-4,CASSLVEFSKNIQYF,TGCGCCAGCAGCTTGGTGGAGTTTTCCAAAAACATTCAGTACTTC
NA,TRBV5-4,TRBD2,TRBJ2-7,CASSLDGGMPEQYF,TGTGCCAGCAGCTTGGACGGGGGGATGCCGGAGCAGTACTTC
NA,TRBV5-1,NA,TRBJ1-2,CASSLGTGNYGYTF,TGCGCCAGCAGCTTGGGGACGGGGAACTATGGCTACACCTTC
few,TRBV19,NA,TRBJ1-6,CASSLQWFSDSPLHF,TGTGCCAGTAGTCTCCAGTGGTTCAGTGATTCACCCCTCCACTTT
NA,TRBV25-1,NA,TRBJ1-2,CASSRRGGNGYTF,TGTGCCAGCAGTCGCAGGGGTGGGAATGGCTACACCTTC
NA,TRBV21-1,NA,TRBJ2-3,CASSKTQTSGRSDTQYF,TGTGCCAGCAGCAAGACGCAGACTAGCGGGAGGTCGGATACGCAGTATTTT
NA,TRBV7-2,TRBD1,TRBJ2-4,CASSPDRGRGNIQYF,TGTGCCAGCAGCCCGGACAGGGGGCGCGGAAACATTCAGTACTTC
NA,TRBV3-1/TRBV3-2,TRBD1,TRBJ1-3,CASSRAGQGYAIYF,TGTGCCAGCAGCCGTGCAGGACAGGGATACGCCATATATTTT
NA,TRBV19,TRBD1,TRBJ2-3,CASRGPGQGARGPSTDTQYF,TGTGCCAGTAGGGGACCGGGACAGGGGGCGCGGGGGCCTAGCACAGATACGCAGTATTTT
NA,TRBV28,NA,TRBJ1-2,CASSLQGSGYTF,TGTGCCAGCAGTTTACAAGGGAGCGGCTACACCTTC
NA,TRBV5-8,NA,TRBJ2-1,CASKGGNEQFF,TGTGCCAGCAAAGGGGGTAATGAGCAGTTCTTC
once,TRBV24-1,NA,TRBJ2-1,CATSDLGRADEQFF,TGTGCCACCAGTGATTTGGGCAGGGCCGATGAGCAGTTCTTC
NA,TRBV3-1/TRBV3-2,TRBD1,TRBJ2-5,CASRPIPGQGQETQYF,TGTGCCAGCAGGCCAATCCCGGGACAGGGACAAGAGACCCAGTACTTC
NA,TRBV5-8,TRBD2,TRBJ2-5,CASSLPIWRGIKETQYF,TGTGCCAGCAGCTTACCGATATGGCGGGGGATAAAAGAGACCCAGTACTTC
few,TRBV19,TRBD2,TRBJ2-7,CASNARAGATYEQYF,TGTGCCAGTAACGCCCGTGCGGGAGCCACCTACGAGCAGTACTTC
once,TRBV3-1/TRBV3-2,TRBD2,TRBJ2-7,CASSQAPSGRKTYEQYF,TGTGCCAGCAGCCAAGCTCCGAGCGGGAGGAAGACGTACGAGCAGTACTTC
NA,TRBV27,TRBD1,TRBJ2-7,CASSLADRGYYEQYF,TGTGCCAGCAGTTTAGCGGACAGGGGATACTACGAGCAGTACTTC
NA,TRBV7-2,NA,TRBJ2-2,CASSLTNTGELFF,TGTGCCAGCAGCTTAACAAACACCGGGGAGCTGTTTTTT
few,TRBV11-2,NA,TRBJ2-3,CASSLNTDTQYF,TGTGCCAGCAGCCTAAACACAGATACGCAGTATTTT
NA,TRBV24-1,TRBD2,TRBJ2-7,CATSDPRTSGSMYEQYF,TGTGCCACCAGTGATCCTAGGACTAGCGGGAGTATGTACGAGCAGTACTTC
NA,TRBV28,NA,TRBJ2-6,CASSPRTGRGANVLTF,TGTGCCAGCAGTCCAAGAACAGGGCGTGGGGCCAACGTCCTGACTTTC
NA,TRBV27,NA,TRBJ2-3,CASSSGDTQYF,TGTGCCAGCAGTTCAGGAGATACGCAGTATTTT
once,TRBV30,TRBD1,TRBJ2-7,CAWSVPGQGGLRYF,TGTGCCTGGAGTGTACCGGGACAGGGAGGGTTAAGGTACTTC
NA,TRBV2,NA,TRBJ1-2,CASSATVGYGYTF,TGTGCCAGCAGTGCCACAGTTGGCTATGGCTACACCTTC
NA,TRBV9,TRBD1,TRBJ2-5,CASSVDTGEGETQYF,TGTGCCAGCAGCGTGGACACAGGGGAAGGAGAGACCCAGTACTTC
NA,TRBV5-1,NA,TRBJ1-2,CASSLDGNSGYGYTF,TGCGCCAGCAGCTTGGACGGTAACTCAGGATATGGCTACACCTTC
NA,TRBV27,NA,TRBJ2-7,CASSGRATYEQYF,TGTGCCAGCAGCGGCAGGGCTACCTACGAGCAGTACTTC
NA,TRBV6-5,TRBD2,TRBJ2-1,CASSSLTSGIYNEQFF,TGTGCCAGCAGTTCCCTGACTAGCGGGATTTACAATGAGCAGTTCTTC
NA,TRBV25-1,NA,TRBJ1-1,CASSEPTGFTEAFF,TGTGCCAGCAGTGAACCTACAGGGTTCACTGAAGCTTTCTTT
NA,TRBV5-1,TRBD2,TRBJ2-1,CASSLGTSGVYNEQFF,TGCGCCAGCAGCTTGGGGACTAGCGGGGTATACAATGAGCAGTTCTTC
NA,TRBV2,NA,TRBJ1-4,CASSVGAKLFF,TGTGCCAGCAGTGTGGGGGCAAAACTGTTTTTT
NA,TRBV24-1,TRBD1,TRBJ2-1,CATSEAGQGGEQFF,TGTGCCACCAGTGAGGCTGGACAGGGAGGCGAGCAGTTCTTC
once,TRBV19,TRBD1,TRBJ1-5,CASSVTGVRGQPQHF,TGTGCCAGTAGTGTAACAGGGGTTCGGGGTCAGCCCCAGCATTTT
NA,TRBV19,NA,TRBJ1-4,CASSMIDSSEKLFF,TGTGCCAGTAGTATGATAGACTCCAGTGAAAAACTGTTTTTT
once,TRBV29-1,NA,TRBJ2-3,CSAEPWQSTDTQYF,TGCAGCGCTGAGCCTTGGCAGAGCACAGATACGCAGTATTTT
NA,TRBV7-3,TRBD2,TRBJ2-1,CASSMTLAGVNEQFF,TGTGCCAGCAGCATGACGCTAGCGGGGGTCAATGAGCAGTTCTTC
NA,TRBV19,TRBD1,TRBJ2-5,CASSTRSGGWQETQYF,TGTGCCAGTAGTACTAGATCAGGGGGCTGGCAAGAGACCCAGTACTTC
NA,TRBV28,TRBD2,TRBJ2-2,CASSFASGITGELFF,TGTGCCAGCAGTTTCGCTAGCGGGATTACCGGGGAGCTGTTTTTT
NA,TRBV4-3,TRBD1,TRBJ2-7,CASSQDGRGTGSVEQYF,TGCGCCAGCAGCCAAGACGGGCGAGGGACAGGGTCTGTCGAGCAGTACTTC
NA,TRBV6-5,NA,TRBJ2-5,CASSAPLRGKETQYF,TGTGCCAGCAGCGCACCTCTCCGGGGAAAAGAGACCCAGTACTTC